This T cell receptor (beta chain) was identified in a study of cytomegalovirus exposure and HLA in healthy donors. Study details: Some 180 million T cells yielded approximately 110 million unique TCR beta sequences in earlier analysis. Findings and caveats of the study: The only immune exposure information that was available was CMV serostatus.

After removal of 4 bases from V and 5 bases from J, the junction contained 9 bases not matched to a gene. The germline V gene has CDR1 SGHNT and CDR2 YYREEE (reference sequence). The CDR3 runs 15 residues. Both 60 Vbeta primers and 13 Jbeta primers went into the PCR. The assay was immunoSEQ multiplex PCR, and TCRdb's table has in-frame clones only and misses some. This table holds 80,000 to 95,000 clones, around 70% found once. Everyone who donated was a healthy bone marrow donor. Unrecorded immune exposure was likely among donors, who were nominally healthy when sampled. Points on this clone: Its antigen is still unknown.

This sequence originates from a woman aged 50 to 65 in good health and CMV-seropositive. V usage is TRBV5-4 and J usage is TRBJ1-2; 9 bases are shared with TRBD1. Sequencing was performed on PBMCs. The CDR3 is CASSIPGQGLYGYTF. The DNA for the CDR3 is TGTGCCAGCAGCATACCGGGACAGGGACTGTATGGCTACACCTTC.